The clone carrying this T cell receptor beta chain was detected a few times. Preparation of the TCRbeta library involved a method that used unique molecular identifiers. Each CDR3 protein is one row after TCRdb ran MiXCR on the PCR reads. The sample lists more than 300,000 distinct CDR3 sequences, 15% to 20% occurring once. The data are from a study of T-cell reconstitution after alpha-beta-depleted transplantation in children. This sequence originates from a male patient under 10 years old who had a stem cell transplant for acute lymphoblastic leukemia, so the T cells may come from the graft donor. Sequenced here: PBMCs, mostly from graft donor cells, sampled 360 days after TCRalphabeta/CD19-depleted stem cell transplant.

CDR3: CASSLGQVGKETQYF. CDR3 nucleotide sequence: TGCGCCAGCAGCTTGGGTCAGGTGGGGAAAGAGACCCAGTACTTC. V gene TRBV5-1 combines with J gene TRBJ2-5, with D uncertain. V lost 0 bases to trimming and J lost 3 bases, with 12 bases between them. Per the germline V gene, CDR1 is SGHRS and CDR2 is YFSETQ. CDR3 length: 15 residues.